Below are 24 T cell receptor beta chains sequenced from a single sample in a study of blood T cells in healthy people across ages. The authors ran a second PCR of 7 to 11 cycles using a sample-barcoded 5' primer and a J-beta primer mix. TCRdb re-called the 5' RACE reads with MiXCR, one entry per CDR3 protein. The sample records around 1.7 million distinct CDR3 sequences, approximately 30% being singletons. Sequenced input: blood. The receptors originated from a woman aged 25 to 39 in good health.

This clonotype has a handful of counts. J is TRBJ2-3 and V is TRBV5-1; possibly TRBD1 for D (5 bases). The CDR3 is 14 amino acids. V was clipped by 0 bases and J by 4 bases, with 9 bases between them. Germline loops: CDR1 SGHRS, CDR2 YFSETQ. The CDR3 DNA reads TGCGCCAGCAGCTTGGAAGTAGGGGCAGATACGCAGTATTTT. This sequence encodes CASSLEVGADTQYF. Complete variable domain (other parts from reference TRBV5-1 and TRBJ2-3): KAGVTQTPRYLIKTRGQQVTLSCSPISGHRSVSWYQQTPGQGLQFLFEYFSETQRNKGNFPGRFSGRQFSNSRSEMNVSTLELGDSALYLCASSLEVGADTQYFGPGTRLTVL.

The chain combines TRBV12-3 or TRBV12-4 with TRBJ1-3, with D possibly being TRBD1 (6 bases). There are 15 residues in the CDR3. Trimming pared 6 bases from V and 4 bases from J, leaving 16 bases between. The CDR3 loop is CASRYTQGTGNTIYF. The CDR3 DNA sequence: TGTGCCAGCAGGTACACACAGGGAACAGGAAACACCATATATTTT.

CDR3 amino acids: CSAREPGYSTDTQYF. In nucleotides, the CDR3 is TGCAGTGCTAGAGAGCCGGGATACAGCACAGATACGCAGTATTTT. The chain uses TRBV20-1 and TRBJ2-3; D perhaps matches TRBD2 (5 bases). V lost 0 bases and J 0 bases, leaving 10 bases between the germline ends. Germline V gene data show CDR1 as DFQATT and CDR2 as SNEGSKA (reference sequence). CDR3 length: 15 amino acids.

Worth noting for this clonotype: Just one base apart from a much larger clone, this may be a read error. The CDR3 DNA sequence: TGTGCCAGCAGCTTAGATCCTTTGGGGACCCAGTTCTTC. Translated: CASSLDPLGTQFF. V and J are TRBV7-2 and TRBJ2-1; D tentatively reads TRBD1 or TRBD2 (5 bases each). V lost 1 base and J 13 bases, leaving 14 bases between the germline ends. Germline V lookup: CDR1 SGHTA, CDR2 FQGNSA. CDR3 length: 13 amino acids.

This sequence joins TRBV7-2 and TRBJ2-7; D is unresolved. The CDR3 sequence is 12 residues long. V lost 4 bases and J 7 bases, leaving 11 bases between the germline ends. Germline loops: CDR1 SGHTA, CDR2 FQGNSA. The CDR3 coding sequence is TGTGCCAGCAGCTCGACGACGGCAGAGCAGTACTTC. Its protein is CASSSTTAEQYF.

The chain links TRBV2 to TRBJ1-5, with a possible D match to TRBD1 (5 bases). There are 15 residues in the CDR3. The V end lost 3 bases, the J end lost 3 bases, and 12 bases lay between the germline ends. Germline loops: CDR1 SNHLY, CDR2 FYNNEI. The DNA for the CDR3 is TGTGCCAGCAGTGAGGCAGGGCCCCCCAATCAGCCCCAGCATTTT. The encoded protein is CASSEAGPPNQPQHF.

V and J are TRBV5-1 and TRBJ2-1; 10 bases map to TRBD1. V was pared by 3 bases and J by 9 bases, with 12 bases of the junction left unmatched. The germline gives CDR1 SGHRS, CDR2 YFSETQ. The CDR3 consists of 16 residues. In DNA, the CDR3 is TGCGCCAGCAGCTCGTACCGGGACAGGGGCAGGAGTGAGCAGTTCTTC. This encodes CASSSYRDRGRSEQFF. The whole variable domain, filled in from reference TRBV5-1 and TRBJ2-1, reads KAGVTQTPRYLIKTRGQQVTLSCSPISGHRSVSWYQQTPGQGLQFLFEYFSETQRNKGNFPGRFSGRQFSNSRSEMNVSTLELGDSALYLCASSSYRDRGRSEQFFGPGTRLTVL.

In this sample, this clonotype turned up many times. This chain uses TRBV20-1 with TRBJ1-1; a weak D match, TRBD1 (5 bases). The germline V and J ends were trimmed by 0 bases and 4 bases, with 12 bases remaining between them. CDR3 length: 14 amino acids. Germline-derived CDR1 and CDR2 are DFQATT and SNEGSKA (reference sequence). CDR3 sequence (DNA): TGCAGTGCTAGAGACGGGGGTCCGGTCACTGAAGCTTTCTTT. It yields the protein CSARDGGPVTEAFF.

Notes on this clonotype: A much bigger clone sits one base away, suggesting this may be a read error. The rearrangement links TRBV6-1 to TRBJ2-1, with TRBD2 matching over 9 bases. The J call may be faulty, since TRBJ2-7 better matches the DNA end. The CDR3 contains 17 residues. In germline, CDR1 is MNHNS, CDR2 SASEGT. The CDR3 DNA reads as TGTGCCAGCAGTGGAAGCGGGAGGACAAGCTCCTACAATGAGCAGTACTTC. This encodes CASSGSGRTSSYNEQYF.

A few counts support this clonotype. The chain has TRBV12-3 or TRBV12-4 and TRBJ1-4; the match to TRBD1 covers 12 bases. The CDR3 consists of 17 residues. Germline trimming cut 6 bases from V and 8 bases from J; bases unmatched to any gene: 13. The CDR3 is CASRRPGQGAPGEKLFF. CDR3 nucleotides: TGTGCCAGCAGACGGCCGGGACAGGGGGCCCCCGGGGAAAAACTGTTTTTT.

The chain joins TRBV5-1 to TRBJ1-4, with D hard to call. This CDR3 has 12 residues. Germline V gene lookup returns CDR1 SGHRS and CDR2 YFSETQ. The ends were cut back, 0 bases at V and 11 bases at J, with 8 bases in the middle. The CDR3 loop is CASSLGGDKLFF. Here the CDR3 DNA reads TGCGCCAGCAGCTTGGGCGGAGACAAACTGTTTTTT.

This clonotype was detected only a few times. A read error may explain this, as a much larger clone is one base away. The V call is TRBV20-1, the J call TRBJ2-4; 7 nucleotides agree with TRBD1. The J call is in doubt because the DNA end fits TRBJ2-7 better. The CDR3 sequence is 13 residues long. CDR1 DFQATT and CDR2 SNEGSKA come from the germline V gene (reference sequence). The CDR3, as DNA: TGCAGTGCAGCAGACAGGGTTTTGTACGAGCAGTACTTC. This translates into CSAADRVLYEQYF.

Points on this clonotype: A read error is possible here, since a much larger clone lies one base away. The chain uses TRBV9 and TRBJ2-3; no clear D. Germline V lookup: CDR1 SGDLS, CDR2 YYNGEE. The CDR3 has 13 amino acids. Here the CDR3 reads CVSSVGRTDTQYF. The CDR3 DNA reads TGTGTCAGCAGCGTAGGGCGGACAGATACGCAGTATTTT.

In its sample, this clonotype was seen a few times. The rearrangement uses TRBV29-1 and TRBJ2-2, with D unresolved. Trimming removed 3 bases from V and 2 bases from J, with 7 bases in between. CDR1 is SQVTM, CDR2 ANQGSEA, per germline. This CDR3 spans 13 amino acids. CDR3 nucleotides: TGCAGCGTTGACCTATTTAACACCGGGGAGCTGTTTTTT. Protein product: CSVDLFNTGELFF.

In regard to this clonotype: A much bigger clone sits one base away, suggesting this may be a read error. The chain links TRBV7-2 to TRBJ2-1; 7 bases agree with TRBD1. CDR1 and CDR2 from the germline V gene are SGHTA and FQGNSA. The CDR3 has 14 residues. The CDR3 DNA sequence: TGTGCCAGCAGCACTCGAGAAGGGGGCAATGATCAGTTCTTC. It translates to CASSTREGGNDQFF.

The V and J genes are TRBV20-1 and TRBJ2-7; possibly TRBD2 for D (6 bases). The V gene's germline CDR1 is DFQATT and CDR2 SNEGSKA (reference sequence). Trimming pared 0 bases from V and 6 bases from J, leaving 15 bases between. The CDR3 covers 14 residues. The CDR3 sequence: CSARDPSGWGEQYF. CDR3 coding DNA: TGCAGTGCTAGAGATCCCAGCGGGTGGGGCGAGCAGTACTTC.

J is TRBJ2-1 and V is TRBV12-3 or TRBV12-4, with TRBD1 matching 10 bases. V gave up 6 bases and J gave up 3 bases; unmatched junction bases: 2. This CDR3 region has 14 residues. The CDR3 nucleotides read TGTGCCAGCAGGAGGACAGGGGGCTACAATGAGCAGTTCTTC. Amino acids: CASRRTGGYNEQFF.

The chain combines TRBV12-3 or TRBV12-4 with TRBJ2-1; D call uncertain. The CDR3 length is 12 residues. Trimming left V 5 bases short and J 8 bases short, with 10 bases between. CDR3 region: CASSPTYHEQFF. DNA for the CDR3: TGTGCCAGCAGTCCAACATACCATGAGCAGTTCTTC.

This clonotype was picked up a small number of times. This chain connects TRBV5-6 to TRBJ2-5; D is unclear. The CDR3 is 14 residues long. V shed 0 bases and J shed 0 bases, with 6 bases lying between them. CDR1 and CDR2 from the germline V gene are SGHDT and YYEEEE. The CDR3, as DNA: TGTGCCAGCAGCTTGGTAAGGGACCAAGAGACCCAGTACTTC. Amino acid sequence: CASSLVRDQETQYF.

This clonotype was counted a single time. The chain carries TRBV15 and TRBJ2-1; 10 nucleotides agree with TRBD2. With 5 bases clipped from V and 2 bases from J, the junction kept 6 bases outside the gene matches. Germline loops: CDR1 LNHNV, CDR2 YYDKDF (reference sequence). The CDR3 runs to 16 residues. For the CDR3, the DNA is TGTGCCACCAGCGGAGGACTAGCGGATGCCTACAATGAGCAGTTCTTC. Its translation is CATSGGLADAYNEQFF.

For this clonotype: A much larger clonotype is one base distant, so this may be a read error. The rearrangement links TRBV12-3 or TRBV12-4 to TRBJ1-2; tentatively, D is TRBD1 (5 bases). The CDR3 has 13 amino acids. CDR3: CASSSLQGYDYTF. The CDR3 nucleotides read TGTGCCAGCAGTTCCCTGCAGGGCTATGACTACACCTTC.

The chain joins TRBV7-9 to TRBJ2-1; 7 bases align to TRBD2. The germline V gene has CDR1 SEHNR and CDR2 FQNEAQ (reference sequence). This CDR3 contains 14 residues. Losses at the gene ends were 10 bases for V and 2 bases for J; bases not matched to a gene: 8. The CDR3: CATSQAGAYNEQFF. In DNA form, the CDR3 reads TGTGCCACGAGCCAGGCGGGGGCCTACAATGAGCAGTTCTTC.

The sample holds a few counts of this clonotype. The CDR3 region has the DNA TGTGCCAGCAGCTTACTCCCGCAGGGCCCATCGAATGAGCAGTTCTTC. Amino acids: CASSLLPQGPSNEQFF. The chain links TRBV11-1 to TRBJ2-1, with a possible D match to TRBD1 (5 bases). Trimming stripped 2 bases from V and 7 bases from J, with 18 bases between. Germline lookup yields CDR1 SGHAT and CDR2 FQDESV (reference sequence). The length of the CDR3 is 16 residues.

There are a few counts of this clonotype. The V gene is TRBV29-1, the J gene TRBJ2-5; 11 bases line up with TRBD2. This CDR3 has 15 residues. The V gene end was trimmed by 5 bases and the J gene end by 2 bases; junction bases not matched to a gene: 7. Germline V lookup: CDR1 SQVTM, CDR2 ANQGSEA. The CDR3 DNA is TGCAGCGTTCTAGGACTAGCGGGCGAGCAAGAGACCCAGTACTTC. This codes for CSVLGLAGEQETQYF. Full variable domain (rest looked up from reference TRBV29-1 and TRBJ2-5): SAVISQKPSRDICQRGTSLTIQCQVDSQVTMMFWYRQQPGQSLTLIATANQGSEATYESGFVIDKFPISRPNLTFSTLTVSNMSPEDSSIYLCSVLGLAGEQETQYFGPGTRLLVL.